The source of this T cell receptor (beta chain) is a study of T cell responses to AZD1222 COVID-19 vaccine. Regarding this clone: No antigen is known for it.

Findings and caveats of the study: Among the donors, most were white British and more were female, and clonal diversity was possibly underestimated. Seropositivity was recorded at baseline in only 6 or 7 AZD1222 recipients.

Assay: immunoSEQ multiplex PCR; the TCRdb copy retains only in-frame clones and omits some. This table has under 150,000 clones, roughly 90% appearing once. This TCR derives from an adult in good health. The specimen was peripheral blood, collected on day 0 of AZD1222 vaccination.

Here the CDR3 reads CASSESQGPQETQYF. In nucleotides, the CDR3 is TGCGCCAGCAGTGAGTCGCAGGGGCCCCAAGAGACCCAGTACTTC. The V and J genes are TRBV10-1 and TRBJ2-5; D perhaps matches TRBD1 (6 bases). Germline CDR1 and CDR2: WNHNN and SYGVQD (reference sequence). CDR3 size: 15 residues. V was pared by 0 bases and J by 1 base, with 9 bases between.